This T cell receptor beta chain comes out of a study of tumor-infiltrating lymphocytes in primary liver carcinoma. The wider study: Between about 4 and 11 cm across, the tumors were all of stage T1-T3 N0M0.

V lost 0 bases and J lost 6, with 13 bases in between. The CDR3 loop spans 15 amino acids. Germline V gives CDR1 SGHRS, CDR2 YFSETQ. This clonotype was seen repeatedly, ten times or more. The study co-extracted DNA and RNA from around 20-30 mg of unsorted bulk tissue. TCR beta cDNA came from about 450 ng total RNA, primed with a constant-region primer. A slightly modified ARM-PCR protocol with three nested multiplex PCR rounds produced these TCR beta libraries. A C-beta reverse primer was combined with TRBV1-TRBV30 forward primers in the first two PCR rounds, and each round had around 11 cycles. TCRdb passed the multiplex PCR reads through MiXCR, listing each CDR3 protein once. The table records about 78,000 distinct CDR3 sequences, around 75% of them present only once.

The source of this sequence is a woman aged 60-75 years with primary liver carcinoma and hepatitis B virus infection. The chain couples TRBV5-1 to TRBJ2-4; possibly TRBD2 for D (7 bases). Sequenced sample: liver tumor tissue from sampling region 4. Specified subset: tumor region T4, right-lateral pole. CDR3: CASSLEGGYGNIQYF. In DNA form, the CDR3 reads TGCGCCAGCAGCTTGGAGGGGGGGTATGGAAACATTCAGTACTTC.